This T cell receptor (beta chain) stems from a study of human T cells and chemical hapten exposure (dated by TCRdb to the early 2020s). As for the study more broadly: For sensitization, 2% DPC in acetone was applied to a roughly 2 cm by roughly 2 cm area of upper inner arm skin. Patients additionally received weekly therapeutic DPC doses to the scalp throughout the approximately 25-week study period. Patch testing on the upper back used Finn chambers containing 0.01% DPC, with scoring done after 6 days according to International Contact Dermatitis Research Group standards. The mostly female patient cohort included alopecia areata with under or over 50% scalp involvement, alopecia totalis and alopecia universalis. Libraries were pooled for sequencing, and per-sample TCR yields varied mainly because of small differences in library volumes within the pool. The study tracked peripheral blood TCR repertoire changes in vivo during primary and secondary sensitization to the hapten diphenylcyclopropenone (DPC) in alopecia patients. Blood samples were taken from patients before sensitization (week 0) and at 2, 6 and about 24 weeks after DPC sensitization. Around 29 alopecia patients provided blood for TCR sequencing at one to four time points (pre-sensitization, 2, 6 and 24 weeks).

From its cysteine to its phenylalanine, the CDR3 spans 17 amino acids. Only the CDR3 portion is preserved as DNA: 51 bases, with reading frame beginning at the first base. The germline V gene (reference sequence) yields LGHDT for CDR1 and YNNKEL for CDR2. Trimming takes 7 bases off V and 2 bases off J; junction bases not matched to a gene: 15. Concerning this clonotype itself: What this receptor recognizes is not known. Within one base of it there is no much larger clone, and no base qualities were kept.

This specimen's time point label, per the study, means: patch test 2, 6 weeks after DPC sensitization. The treatment or condition label corresponds to: therapeutic diphenylcyclopropenone sensitization with weekly scalp DPC. At every patch-test visit, the blood draw took place before the patch test was put on. To be eligible, patients had to be aged 18 to 70, diagnosed with alopecia and judged suitable for DPC therapy, while pregnant patients were excluded. Total RNA was extracted from unfractionated whole blood collected in Tempus Blood RNA tubes. Points the paper makes about the study in general: Because all patients had alopecia, a presumed autoimmune disease, the immune response of the patients might differ from that of healthy individuals. After repeated subsampling, the strength of the expansion versus patch-test correlation and the threshold at which it became significant changed. Patch test score was positively correlated with the number of PT1 expanded TCRs, with significance at thresholds 8, 16 and 32 but not at 4. DPC sensitization did not change the number of TCRs with a frequency above 1 in 1000, and there was no evidence of changes in global repertoire structure. Significantly more large CDR3 similarity clusters were formed by expanded TCRs than by pre-sensitization or healthy control sets, consistent with antigen-driven responses.

Library creation used RACE. Sequencing used a NextSeq 500. Library preparation attached unique molecular identifiers to individual cDNA molecules for quantitative, reproducible TCR counting. Each blood RNA sample was used to sequence both TCR alpha and TCR beta chains. As for how the authors treated the data: A median of roughly 98,000 TCRs per sample was observed, with a range of about 23,224 to 690,600. V, J and CDR3 annotation of the TCR reads was carried out using the Decombinator software suite. For PS versus PT1 abundance plots, all samples were subsampled to the same number of TCRs (28,000). Expanded TCRs were defined as absent before sensitization and observed at least eight times at the 2-week time point. TCRdb applied fastp at Q25 and MiXCR to the public reads, then kept only in-frame beta chains. Rows with a matching CDR3 protein are joined into one entry that keeps the most common DNA and genes. TCRdb, not the original authors, processed these V and J calls. This sample holds 330,000 or so distinct CDR3 sequences; 6% to 7% were observed only once. About 6% of the sample lies in the top ten.

Sequenced material: whole blood, taken in connection with sensitization to the hapten diphenylcyclopropenone (DPC). The origin of this receptor is a woman under 30 with alopecia areata. Some clones in this sample may be carry-over from other donors' samples. Here the chain combines TRBV3-1 and TRBJ2-3, and TRBD1 matches 7 of the central bases. The CDR3 protein is CASTPRTGQFNTDTQYF. The DNA reads as follows: TGTGCCAGCACCCCGAGAACGGGACAGTTCAACACAGATACGCAGTATTTT.